This TCR beta chain was captured in a study of T cell changes during pregnancy in multiple sclerosis. Method: immunoSEQ multiplex PCR; TCRdb's copy keeps in-frame clones and lacks some. The table shows 110,000 or so clones, with about 93% occurring only once. Per germline, CDR1 MDHEN and CDR2 SYDVKM. The J segment lost 9 bases and the V segment lost 2 bases, leaving 9 bases of the junction unmatched. CDR3 length equals 15 residues. The V gene is TRBV28, the J gene TRBJ2-2; 7 bases agree with TRBD2. The clonotype originates from a female donor with multiple sclerosis, enrolled in a pregnancy study. The material was peripheral blood, obtained before pregnancy. The chain's CDR3 is CASSLAGDPHRELFF. The CDR3 DNA is TGTGCCAGCAGTTTAGCGGGAGACCCGCACCGGGAGCTGTTTTTT.